Presented here are 19 T cell receptor beta chains from one specimen sequenced in a study of blood T cells in healthy people across ages. A second roughly 7 to 12 cycle PCR used barcoded and J-beta primers. TCRdb passed the 5' RACE reads through MiXCR, listing each CDR3 protein once. The sample lists more than 1,000,000 distinct CDR3 sequences, almost 25% occurring once. These data were likewise used in another study, on T cells of mothers and their children.

The specimen was blood. The receptors here all came from a girl aged 2-15 years in good health.

The chain recombines TRBV5-6 with TRBJ2-5; TRBD2 matches 8 bases. The DNA matches TRBJ2-1 better at its end, which makes the J call doubtful. The germline V gene has CDR1 SGHDT and CDR2 YYEEEE. This CDR3 comprises 14 residues. The CDR3 loop reads CASSLSLAESEQFF. The CDR3, as DNA: TGTGCCAGCAGCTTGTCACTAGCGGAAAGTGAGCAGTTCTTC.

V usage is TRBV7-8 and J usage is TRBJ2-7; D is possibly TRBD2 (6 bases). The CDR3 consists of 13 residues. Trimming removed 5 bases at V and 6 bases at J, with 14 bases between. The germline V gene encodes CDR1 SGHVS and CDR2 FQNEAQ. DNA for the CDR3: TGTGCCAGCAGCCCAACGGGGGATCCCGAGCAGTACTTC. Its protein is CASSPTGDPEQYF.

This clonotype showed up just a few times. Here the CDR3 reads CASRGTRMYTQYF. The CDR3 bases are TGTGCCAGCAGGGGGACTAGAATGTATACGCAGTATTTT. V is TRBV2 and J is TRBJ2-3; 8 bases align to TRBD2. The CDR3 length is 13 residues. J was trimmed by 7 bases and V by 6 bases; bases with no gene match: 6. Germline V lookup: CDR1 SNHLY, CDR2 FYNNEI.

V and J are TRBV20-1 and TRBJ2-5; TRBD2 aligns across 12 bases. The CDR3 loop spans 13 amino acids. CDR1 is DFQATT and CDR2 is SNEGSKA in the germline V gene (reference sequence). CDR3 in amino acids: CGGTSGLQETQYF. The CDR3 DNA reads TGCGGCGGGACTAGCGGGTTGCAAGAGACCCAGTACTTC.

V usage is TRBV20-1 and J usage is TRBJ2-7; D is unresolved. The V end was cut by 0 bases, the J end by 0 bases, with 12 bases between. The germline V gene encodes CDR1 DFQATT and CDR2 SNEGSKA (reference sequence). This CDR3 spans 15 amino acids. The CDR3 region is CSARDLIASSYEQYF. The CDR3 bases are TGCAGTGCTAGAGATTTAATAGCCAGCTCCTACGAGCAGTACTTC.

The rearrangement links TRBV7-6 to TRBJ2-7; a weak D match, TRBD2 (6 bases). V was clipped by 0 bases and J by 3 bases, with 12 bases between them. Germline loops: CDR1 SGHVS, CDR2 FNYEAQ. The CDR3 covers 15 residues. This CDR3 reads CASSLAEGPVYEQYF. CDR3 nucleotide sequence: TGTGCCAGCAGCTTAGCGGAGGGGCCGGTCTACGAGCAGTACTTC.

This clonotype has ten or more counts. The V call is TRBV29-1, the J call TRBJ2-5; no firm D call. Between the trimmed V and J ends, which lost 4 bases and 2 bases, there was a span of 5 bases. The CDR3 is 11 residues long. Germline V gives CDR1 SQVTM, CDR2 ANQGSEA. The chain's CDR3 is CSVARQETQYF. In DNA form, the CDR3 reads TGCAGCGTTGCCAGGCAAGAGACCCAGTACTTC.

V is TRBV27 and J is TRBJ1-3, with D unresolved. CDR1 and CDR2 from the germline V gene are MNHEY and SMNVEV (reference sequence). This CDR3 region has 14 residues. With 3 bases removed from V and 4 bases from J, the gap between germline ends came to 10 bases. The DNA of the CDR3 is TGTGCCAGCAGTTTGTCCAAGGCGGGAAACACCATATATTTT. Its protein product is CASSLSKAGNTIYF.

This clonotype was detected a few times. The rearrangement links TRBV12-3 or TRBV12-4 to TRBJ2-1, with a tentative D call TRBD2 (6 bases). The CDR3 runs 16 residues. V lost 6 bases and J 0 bases, leaving 15 bases between the germline ends. In DNA, the CDR3 is TGTGCCAGCAGCTCGTGGGGGGTTAGCTCCTACAATGAGCAGTTCTTC. This sequence encodes CASSSWGVSSYNEQFF.

The J gene is TRBJ2-5, the V gene TRBV2; weak D call: TRBD2 (6 bases). The DNA end is a closer match to TRBJ2-1, so the J assignment may be wrong. Germline values: CDR1 SNHLY, CDR2 FYNNEI. The CDR3 runs to 15 residues. CDR3 protein: CASSETGLQGNEQFF. The CDR3 DNA follows: TGTGCCAGCAGCGAAACGGGACTTCAGGGCAATGAGCAGTTCTTC.

Worth noting for this clonotype: The junction shows a germline mismatch at one end, possibly a read error. This chain uses TRBV5-1 with TRBJ1-1, with D possibly being TRBD1 (5 bases). From germline, CDR1 is SGHRS and CDR2 YFSETQ. The CDR3 totals 14 residues. The chain's CDR3 is CASSYGQLNTEAFF. CDR3 nucleotides: TGCGCCAGCAGCTACGGACAATTGAACACTGAGGCTTTCTTT.

J is TRBJ2-7 and V is TRBV28; 8 bases fit TRBD2. This CDR3 is 13 amino acids long. Germline-derived CDR1 and CDR2 are MDHEN and SYDVKM. Trimming removed 6 bases from V and 7 bases from J; junction bases left unmatched: 8. In nucleotides, the CDR3 is TGTGCCAGCAGCCCGGGAGGGGCCGGTGAGCAGTACTTC. As protein: CASSPGGAGEQYF.

This clonotype showed up just a few times. This sequence joins TRBV29-1 and TRBJ1-1; 7 nucleotides line up with TRBD1. The CDR3 is 13 amino acids. Trimming at V came to 6 bases and at J to 6 bases, leaving 10 bases not matched to a gene. Germline V CDR1 and CDR2: SQVTM, ANQGSEA. The CDR3 loop reads CSVEDRWDAEAFF. For the CDR3, the DNA is TGCAGCGTAGAGGACAGGTGGGACGCTGAAGCTTTCTTT.

The chain carries TRBV12-3 or TRBV12-4 and TRBJ1-6, with 8 bases lining up with TRBD1. V dropped 5 bases and J dropped 9; count of bases not matched to a gene: 12. The CDR3 contains 16 residues. The CDR3 DNA follows: TGTGCCAGCAGTCCCAGTGCCGGGACAGGAGCTTCACCCCTCCACTTT. Its protein is CASSPSAGTGASPLHF.

This chain uses TRBV5-1 with TRBJ1-2; unclear D gene. The V gene lost 0 bases and the J gene lost 1 base, with 10 bases spanning the gap. The CDR3 totals 15 residues. Germline lookup yields CDR1 SGHRS and CDR2 YFSETQ. The CDR3 spells CASSLGQLRNYGYTF. In nucleotides, the CDR3 is TGCGCCAGCAGCTTGGGGCAGCTCCGTAACTATGGCTACACCTTC.

This clonotype was observed a few times. This CDR3 is missing its conserved last phenylalanine or tryptophan, likely due to a read error. CDR3 sequence: CSAETTAKLEMNNEQFL. CDR3 DNA: TGCAGTGCTGAAACTACGGCCAAACTAGAAATGAACAATGAGCAGTTCCTC. The chain combines TRBV20-1 with TRBJ2-5, with D possibly being TRBD2 (5 bases). Gene TRBJ2-1 matches the end of the DNA better, so the J call may be wrong. This CDR3 is 17 amino acids long. Germline CDR1 and CDR2: DFQATT and SNEGSKA (reference sequence).

This clonotype was recorded a few times. This CDR3 reads CASPTSSGELFF. The CDR3 coding sequence is TGTGCCAGCCCCACTAGCTCCGGGGAGCTGTTTTTT. The chain is built from TRBV25-1 and TRBJ2-2; weak D call: TRBD2 (6 bases). With 8 bases removed from V and 6 bases from J, the gap between germline ends came to 10 bases. The CDR3 contains 12 residues. Germline-derived CDR1 and CDR2 are MGHDK and SYGVNS.

This clonotype appeared a few times. The V and J genes are TRBV7-8 and TRBJ2-7, with 11 bases aligning to TRBD1. The CDR3 is made up of 15 amino acids. V lost 5 bases to trimming and J lost 4 bases; unmatched junction nucleotides: 7. Germline V gene sequence: CDR1 SGHVS, CDR2 FQNEAQ. This CDR3 reads CASSAWTGGGYEQYF. The CDR3 coding sequence is TGTGCCAGCAGCGCCTGGACAGGGGGCGGGTACGAGCAGTACTTC.

This clonotype has just a few counts. This sequence joins TRBV5-4 and TRBJ2-2, with 8 positions matching TRBD1. The junction had 4 bases not matched to a gene; V was cut back by 0 bases and J by 3 bases. Per the germline V gene, CDR1 is SGHNT and CDR2 is YYREEE (reference sequence). The CDR3 contains 16 residues. CDR3 amino acids: CASSLVGQEDTGELFF. The CDR3 region has the DNA TGTGCCAGCAGCTTGGTGGGACAGGAGGACACCGGGGAGCTGTTTTTT.